This T cell receptor (beta chain) derives from a study of blood T cell repertoires in COVID-19. Looking at the study overall: T cells, B-cell-depleted T cells, or PBMCs supplied cDNA or gDNA.

Original data processing: Using reference gene primer amplification, nucleated cell counts were estimated. Here immunoSEQ multiplex PCR was the method, and the copy in TCRdb shows in-frame clones only, minus some. The V and J calls and clone size come from that table; D and trimming were worked out from the DNA. The table shows about 330,000 clones, with approximately 84% occurring only once. Sequencing input: PBMCs or T cells enriched from blood (not recorded which). The TCR sequence derives from a woman between 18 and 30 years old who had recovered from COVID-19.

The CDR3 nucleotides are TGCGCCAGTTTTATCGGGGGGTACACTGAAGCTTTCTTT. It is translated as CASFIGGYTEAFF. V and J are TRBV10-2 and TRBJ1-1, with D possibly TRBD1 on 5 matching bases. V was pared by 9 bases and J by 3 bases, with 14 bases between. The CDR3 length is 13 residues. The V gene's germline CDR1 is WSHSY and CDR2 SAAADI.